The clone carrying this T cell receptor (beta chain) was detected only once. This CDR3 comprises 18 residues. CDR1 SGDLS and CDR2 YYNGEE come from the germline V gene. V lost 4 bases to trimming and J lost 7 bases, with 28 bases between them. This entry belongs to a study of T cell changes during pregnancy in multiple sclerosis. Method: immunoSEQ multiplex PCR; TCRdb's copy keeps in-frame clones and lacks some. The sample lists 85,000 to 100,000 clones; approximately 95% were seen once. The V gene is TRBV9, the J gene TRBJ2-3, with a tentative D call TRBD2 (7 bases). Sequencing used peripheral blood, obtained after pregnancy. This TCR was recovered from a female donor with multiple sclerosis, enrolled in a pregnancy study. As DNA, the CDR3 is TGTGCCAGCAGCCTCCTGTCCGCGGACAGCGGGGTAGAAAATACGCAGTATTTT. Translated: CASSLLSADSGVENTQYF.